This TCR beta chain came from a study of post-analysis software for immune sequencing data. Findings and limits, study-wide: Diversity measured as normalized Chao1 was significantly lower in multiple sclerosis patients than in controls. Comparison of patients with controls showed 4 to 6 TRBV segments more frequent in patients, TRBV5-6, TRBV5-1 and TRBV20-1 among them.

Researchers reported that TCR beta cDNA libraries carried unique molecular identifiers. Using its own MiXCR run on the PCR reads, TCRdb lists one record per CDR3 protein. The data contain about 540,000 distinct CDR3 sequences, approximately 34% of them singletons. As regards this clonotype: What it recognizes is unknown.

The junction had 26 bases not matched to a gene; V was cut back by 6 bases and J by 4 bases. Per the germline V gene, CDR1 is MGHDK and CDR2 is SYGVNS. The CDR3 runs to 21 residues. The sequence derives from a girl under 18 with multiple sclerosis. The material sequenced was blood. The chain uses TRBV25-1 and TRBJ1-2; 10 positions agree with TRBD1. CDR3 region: CASSPTGFMADRGGDSYGYTF. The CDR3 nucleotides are TGTGCCAGCAGCCCCACTGGGTTTATGGCGGACAGGGGGGGCGACAGCTATGGCTACACCTTC.